Here is one TCR beta chain with its context. Its antigen is unknown. This specimen belongs to a study of OX40 agonist ivuxolimab in advanced cancers. CDR1 and CDR2 (germline): SQVTM, ANQGSEA. The CDR3 has 17 residues. Trimming at V came to 3 bases and at J to 0 bases, leaving 10 bases not matched to a gene. Study-wide findings and caveats: More expanded clones were found, on average, in CD8+ than in CD4+ T cells.

The table came from immunoSEQ multiplex PCR; TCRdb's copy has only in-frame clones and leaves some out. The data contain about 93,000 clones, 94% of them singletons. The source material was CD4+ or CD8+ T cells sorted from blood, sampled in a trial of the OX40 agonist ivuxolimab. The V gene is TRBV29-1, the J gene TRBJ2-3; 9 bases map to TRBD2. This clonotype was obtained from an adult with an advanced solid tumor such as melanoma, head and neck, liver or kidney cancer. The CDR3 bases are TGCAGCGTTGAGGGGGATAGTAGCGGGGGCAGCACAGATACGCAGTATTTT. Protein: CSVEGDSSGGSTDTQYF.